This record concerns one T cell receptor beta chain sequence. The sample is drawn from a study of T cell changes during pregnancy in multiple sclerosis. The protocol was immunoSEQ multiplex PCR, while the TCRdb copy is restricted to in-frame clones and leaves out a portion. The table includes about 54,000 clones, about 91% detected once. The CDR3 consists of 13 residues. The germline V gene encodes CDR1 MNHEY and CDR2 SVGAGI. Trimming cost V 5 bases and J 4 bases, with 9 bases left between them. The chain recombines TRBV6-5 with TRBJ1-5; tentatively, D is TRBD1 (6 bases). Specimen: peripheral blood, collected after pregnancy. The TCR comes from a female donor in good health, enrolled as a control in a pregnancy study. In DNA, the CDR3 is TGTGCCAGCAGTCGGACAGCTAATCAGCCCCAGCATTTT. Translation: CASSRTANQPQHF.